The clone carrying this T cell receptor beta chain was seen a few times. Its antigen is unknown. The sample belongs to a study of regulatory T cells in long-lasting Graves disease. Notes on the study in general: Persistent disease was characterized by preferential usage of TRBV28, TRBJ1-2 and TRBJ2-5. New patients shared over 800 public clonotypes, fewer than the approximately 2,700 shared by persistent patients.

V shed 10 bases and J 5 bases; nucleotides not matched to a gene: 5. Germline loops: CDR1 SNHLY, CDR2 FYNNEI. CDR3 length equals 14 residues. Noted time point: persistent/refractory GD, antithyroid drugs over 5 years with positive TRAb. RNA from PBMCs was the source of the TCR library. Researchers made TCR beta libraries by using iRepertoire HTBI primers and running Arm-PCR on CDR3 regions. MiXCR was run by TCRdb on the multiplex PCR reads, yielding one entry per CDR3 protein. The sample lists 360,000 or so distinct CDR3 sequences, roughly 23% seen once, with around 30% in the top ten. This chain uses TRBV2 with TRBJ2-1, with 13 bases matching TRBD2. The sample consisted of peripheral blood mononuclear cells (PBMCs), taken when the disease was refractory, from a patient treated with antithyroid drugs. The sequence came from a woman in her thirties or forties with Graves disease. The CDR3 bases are TGTGCCACCCTGGGACTAGCGGGAAACAATGAGCAGTTCTTC. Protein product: CATLGLAGNNEQFF.